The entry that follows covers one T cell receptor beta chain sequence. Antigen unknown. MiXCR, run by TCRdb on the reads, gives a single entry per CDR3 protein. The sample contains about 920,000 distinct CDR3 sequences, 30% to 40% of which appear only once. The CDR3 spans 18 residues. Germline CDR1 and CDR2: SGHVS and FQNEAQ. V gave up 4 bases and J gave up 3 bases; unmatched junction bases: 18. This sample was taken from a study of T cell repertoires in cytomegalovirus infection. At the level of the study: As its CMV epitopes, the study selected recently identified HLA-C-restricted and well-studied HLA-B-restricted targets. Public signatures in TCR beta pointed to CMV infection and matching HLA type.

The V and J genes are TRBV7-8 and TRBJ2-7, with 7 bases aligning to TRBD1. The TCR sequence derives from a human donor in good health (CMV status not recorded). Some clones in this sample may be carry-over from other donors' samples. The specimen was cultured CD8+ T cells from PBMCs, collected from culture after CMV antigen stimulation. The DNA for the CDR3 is TGTGCCAGCAGCTGGCCCCCGGGACAGCCTTCGAGCATCTACGAGCAGTACTTC. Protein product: CASSWPPGQPSSIYEQYF.